These 27 T cell receptor beta chains were all obtained from the same sample, sequenced in a study of blood T cell repertoires in COVID-19 (dated by TCRdb to 2020 to 2022). Library creation used the immunoSEQ multiplex PCR assay. As stored in TCRdb, this immuneACCESS dataset retains in-frame rearrangements with V and J assigned. A fraction of the clones does not appear; measured against another copy, unresolved V genes explain less than half of the discrepancy, and the remainder lacks a known reason. This sample holds over 95,000 clones; about 88% were observed only once. Jointly, the top ten make up 8.4% of the sample. Sequenced material: peripheral blood. Every receptor here comes from a woman in her 70s who had recovered from COVID-19.

The chain carries TRBV6-1 and TRBJ1-2; the D gene is possibly TRBD1 (5 bases). This CDR3 has 14 residues. CDR1 is MNHNS, CDR2 SASEGT, per germline. The V and J ends lost 2 bases and 6 bases respectively, with 13 bases between them. The CDR3: CASSERGRVNGYTF. CDR3 DNA: TGTGCCAGCAGTGAAAGGGGCAGGGTGAATGGCTACACCTTC.

This clone was seen a handful of times. The rearrangement links TRBV2 to TRBJ2-2; D is undetermined. The CDR3 spans 14 residues. Germline-derived CDR1 and CDR2 are SNHLY and FYNNEI. Trimming stripped 4 bases from V and 1 base from J, with 7 bases between. CDR3 DNA sequence: TGTGCCAGCAGTGTCAGGCGGAACACCGGGGAGCTGTTTTTT. Translating it yields CASSVRRNTGELFF.

The V call is TRBV29-1, the J call TRBJ1-2, with D unclear. Germline CDR1 reads SQVTM; CDR2 reads ANQGSEA. This CDR3 spans 11 amino acids. V was pared by 6 bases and J by 6 bases, with 11 bases between. The CDR3 DNA sequence: TGCAGCGTGAGACGGGTCGATGGCTACACCTTC. Translated, it gives CSVRRVDGYTF. Looking up the rest from reference TRBV29-1 and TRBJ1-2 gives the full variable domain: SAVISQKPSRDICQRGTSLTIQCQVDSQVTMMFWYRQQPGQSLTLIATANQGSEATYESGFVIDKFPISRPNLTFSTLTVSNMSPEDSSIYLCSVRRVDGYTFGSGTRLTVV.

This sequence joins TRBV7-2 and TRBJ2-7; 8 bases are shared with TRBD2. CDR3 length: 15 amino acids. V was pared by 2 bases and J by 0 bases, with 3 bases of the junction left unmatched. The germline CDR1 and CDR2 sequences are SGHTA and FQGNSA. The CDR3 protein is CASSLRGLDSYEQYF. The CDR3 nucleotides read TGTGCCAGCAGCTTAAGGGGACTAGACTCCTACGAGCAGTACTTC.

This chain uses TRBV5-1 with TRBJ2-1; TRBD2 agrees at 7 bases. Germline trimming cut 0 bases from V and 2 bases from J; bases unmatched to any gene: 5. This CDR3 has 16 residues. Germline V gives CDR1 SGHRS, CDR2 YFSETQ. The CDR3: CASSLGGGSPYNEQFF. Written as DNA, the CDR3 is TGCGCCAGCAGCTTGGGAGGCGGGAGTCCCTACAATGAGCAGTTCTTC.

The chain joins TRBV5-1 to TRBJ2-6; TRBD1 matches at 9 bases. The V and J ends lost 0 bases and 0 bases, in that order; junction bases with no gene match: 4. Germline-derived CDR1 and CDR2 are SGHRS and YFSETQ. The CDR3 length is 18 residues. The CDR3 nucleotides are TGCGCCAGCAGCTTGGCCGGGACAGGGTTCTCTGGGGCCAACGTCCTGACTTTC. Residues: CASSLAGTGFSGANVLTF. Full variable domain (missing parts from reference TRBV5-1 and TRBJ2-6): KAGVTQTPRYLIKTRGQQVTLSCSPISGHRSVSWYQQTPGQGLQFLFEYFSETQRNKGNFPGRFSGRQFSNSRSEMNVSTLELGDSALYLCASSLAGTGFSGANVLTFGAGSRLTVL.

The CDR3 spells CATSDYYNRDRHNTIYF. The CDR3 coding sequence is TGTGCCACCAGTGATTACTATAACCGGGACAGGCATAACACCATATATTTT. The gene calls are TRBV24-1 and TRBJ1-3; 8 bases fit TRBD1. This CDR3 is built from 17 residues. The ends lost 2 bases at V and 7 bases at J; junction bases unmatched: 12. The V gene's germline CDR1 is KGHDR and CDR2 SFDVKD.

The chain is built from TRBV3-1 (or the pseudogene TRBV3-2) and TRBJ2-5, with a weak D call TRBD1 (6 bases). The CDR3 contains 16 residues. Per the germline V gene, CDR1 is LGHDT and CDR2 is YNNKEL (reference sequence). The ends were cut back, 4 bases at V and 2 bases at J, with 17 bases in the middle. The DNA of the CDR3 is TGTGCCAGCAGCCCATTCGGGGACATACTTCAAGAGACCCAGTACTTC. Amino acids: CASSPFGDILQETQYF.

The chain uses TRBV5-1 and TRBJ1-3; TRBD1 aligns across 7 bases. This CDR3 is 17 amino acids long. The germline V gene encodes CDR1 SGHRS and CDR2 YFSETQ. V lost 4 bases and J lost 2; bases outside the gene matches: 12. CDR3 region: CASSPDPGGSAGNTIYF. CDR3 nucleotide sequence: TGCGCCAGCAGCCCGGACCCAGGGGGGTCAGCTGGAAACACCATATATTTT.

This clone was seen just once. The V call is TRBV4-3, the J call TRBJ2-5; possibly TRBD1 for D (7 bases). The germline CDR1 and CDR2 sequences are LGHNA and YSLEER. The V end was cut by 0 bases, the J end by 4 bases, with 18 bases between. The CDR3 is 17 residues long. The CDR3 DNA reads as TGCGCCAGCAGCCAAGATAGAGAGGGGGCCGGGGGAGAGACCCAGTACTTC. It codes for CASSQDREGAGGETQYF.

For the CDR3, the DNA is TGTGCCAGCAGCCCAGGGGACGCAGATACGCAGTATTTT. Translation gives CASSPGDADTQYF. The chain carries TRBV14 and TRBJ2-3, with D possibly TRBD1 on 6 matching bases. With 4 bases removed from V and 4 bases from J, the gap between germline ends came to 9 bases. The germline gives CDR1 SGHDN, CDR2 FVKESK. The CDR3 has 13 amino acids.

The chain uses TRBV7-9 and TRBJ1-1; possibly TRBD1 for D (5 bases). The CDR3 runs 13 residues. Germline CDR1 SEHNR, CDR2 FQNEAQ (reference sequence). The V end lost 4 bases, the J end lost 4 bases, and 10 bases lay between the germline ends. The DNA of the CDR3 is TGTGCCAGCAGCTCCCAGGGCGCCACTGAAGCTTTCTTT. Its protein is CASSSQGATEAFF.

This rearrangement joins TRBV7-9 to TRBJ2-5, with 10 nucleotides matching TRBD1. V trimming: 5 bases; J trimming: 7 bases; junction bases outside the gene matches: 10. Germline V gene lookup returns CDR1 SEHNR and CDR2 FQNEAQ (reference sequence). The CDR3 sequence is 15 residues long. The DNA of the CDR3 is TGTGCCAGCAGCCACCGGGACAGGGGCCAGGGGACCCAGTACTTC. This codes for CASSHRDRGQGTQYF.

This rearrangement joins TRBV18 to TRBJ1-1, with 7 bases identical to TRBD1. The CDR3 extends over 17 amino acids. Per the germline V gene, CDR1 is KGHSH and CDR2 is LQKENI. Unmatched junction bases numbered 11, after V lost 2 bases and J lost 2 bases. The CDR3 is CASSPSGQAIPNTEAFF. The CDR3 DNA follows: TGTGCCAGCTCACCATCAGGACAGGCGATTCCCAACACTGAAGCTTTCTTT.

The rearrangement links TRBV7-2 to TRBJ1-2; D gene uncertain. The germline V and J ends were trimmed by 0 bases and 3 bases, with 8 bases remaining between them. The CDR3 extends over 14 amino acids. In germline, CDR1 is SGHTA, CDR2 FQGNSA. CDR3 loop: CASSLASADYGYTF. CDR3 DNA: TGTGCCAGCAGCTTAGCGTCGGCGGACTATGGCTACACCTTC.

The chain couples TRBV4-2 to TRBJ2-7; a possible D gene is TRBD2 (6 bases). The V end lost 0 bases, the J end lost 6 bases, and 12 bases lay between the germline ends. The length of the CDR3 is 14 residues. Germline assignment: CDR1 LGHNA and CDR2 YNFKEQ. In DNA form, the CDR3 reads TGTGCCAGCAGCCAAGAGCGGGGACTGGGCGAGCAGTACTTC. Amino acids: CASSQERGLGEQYF.

The rearrangement uses TRBV6-5 and TRBJ2-2; 7 positions match TRBD1. Per germline, CDR1 MNHEY and CDR2 SVGAGI. The CDR3 contains 14 residues. The V segment lost 5 bases and the J segment 5 bases; nucleotides outside the gene matches: 5. The CDR3 reads CASSTRQGTGELFF. The CDR3 coding sequence is TGTGCCAGCAGTACTCGACAGGGAACCGGGGAGCTGTTTTTT.

The gene calls are TRBV7-2 and TRBJ2-7; D not resolved. This CDR3 spans 13 amino acids. CDR1 SGHTA and CDR2 FQGNSA come from the germline V gene. Trimming took off 2 bases at V and 1 base at J, with 6 bases between the two ends. CDR3 residues: CASSLFRSYEQYF. The CDR3 nucleotides read TGTGCCAGCAGCTTATTCAGATCCTACGAGCAGTACTTC.

This chain uses TRBV28 with TRBJ2-1; TRBD2 matches 10 bases. CDR3 length equals 14 residues. Germline CDR1 is MDHEN and CDR2 is SYDVKM. With V trimmed by 6 bases and J by 4 bases, 3 bases remained unmatched. The CDR3 bases are TGTGCCAGCAGCATAGCGGGAGGATACAATGAGCAGTTCTTC. Translated: CASSIAGGYNEQFF.

V and J are TRBV4-3 and TRBJ1-3; D is undetermined. Germline V lookup: CDR1 LGHNA, CDR2 YSLEER. The V end was cut by 1 base, the J end by 1 base, with 5 bases between. This CDR3 is 14 amino acids long. CDR3 coding DNA: TGCGCCAGCAGCCAAGGGAGATCTGGAAACACCATATATTTT. Protein product: CASSQGRSGNTIYF.

V and J are TRBV15 and TRBJ2-7; 7 nucleotides line up with TRBD2. From germline, CDR1 is LNHNV and CDR2 YYDKDF (reference sequence). There are 15 residues in the CDR3. With 1 base clipped from V and 1 base from J, the junction kept 4 bases outside the gene matches. CDR3 in amino acids: CATSRGEGKSYEQYF. CDR3 coding DNA: TGTGCCACCAGCAGAGGGGAGGGGAAGTCCTACGAGCAGTACTTC.

V gene TRBV30 combines with J gene TRBJ2-7, with 9 bases lining up with TRBD2. The germline V gene has CDR1 GTSNPN and CDR2 SVGIG (reference sequence). Germline trimming cut 2 bases from V and 6 bases from J; bases unmatched to any gene: 5. CDR3 length: 13 amino acids. CDR3 in amino acids: CAWSLSAGGEQYF. The CDR3, as DNA: TGTGCCTGGAGTCTCTCAGCGGGGGGCGAGCAGTACTTC.

V and J are TRBV18 and TRBJ2-6; D is unclear. Trimming took off 2 bases at V and 0 bases at J, with 17 bases between the two ends. The CDR3 contains 19 residues. Germline V gene sequence: CDR1 KGHSH, CDR2 LQKENI. Here the CDR3 DNA reads TGTGCCAGCTCACCATATGCGCCAACCGAAAGCTCTGGGGCCAACGTCCTGACTTTC. This gives the protein CASSPYAPTESSGANVLTF.

The chain links TRBV7-2 to TRBJ2-5, with 9 nucleotides matching TRBD1. The junction had 1 base not matched to a gene; V was cut back by 0 bases and J by 2 bases. The CDR3 totals 15 residues. In germline, CDR1 is SGHTA, CDR2 FQGNSA. CDR3 sequence: CASSLAGTGQETQYF. The DNA for the CDR3 is TGTGCCAGCAGCTTAGCTGGGACAGGGCAAGAGACCCAGTACTTC.

The chain combines TRBV29-1 with TRBJ1-1; D is unclear. Germline CDR1 is SQVTM and CDR2 is ANQGSEA. The CDR3 covers 15 residues. The V and J ends lost 6 bases and 4 bases respectively, with 21 bases between them. CDR3 in DNA: TGCAGCGTCGACCCCGGGGTGGGGTGGGGCACTGAAGCTTTCTTT. Translating it yields CSVDPGVGWGTEAFF.

The chain recombines TRBV2 with TRBJ2-3, with 7 bases identical to TRBD1. Germline values: CDR1 SNHLY, CDR2 FYNNEI. This CDR3 comprises 13 residues. The V and J ends lost 4 bases and 6 bases, in that order; junction bases with no gene match: 4. CDR3 protein: CASSGTGADTQYF. The CDR3 coding sequence is TGTGCCAGCAGTGGTACAGGGGCCGATACGCAGTATTTT. Full variable domain (outside the CDR3, taken from reference TRBV2 and TRBJ2-3): EPEVTQTPSHQVTQMGQEVILRCVPISNHLYFYWYRQILGQKVEFLVSFYNNEISEKSEIFDDQFSVERPDGSNFTLKIRSTKLEDSAMYFCASSGTGADTQYFGPGTRLTVL.

This rearrangement joins TRBV19 to TRBJ1-2, with 7 bases aligning to TRBD1. The CDR3 is 12 amino acids. Germline V gives CDR1 LNHDA, CDR2 SQIVND (reference sequence). The trim removed 5 bases at V and 4 bases at J, leaving 1 base unmatched. The CDR3 here is CASSRDSYGYTF. CDR3 nucleotide sequence: TGTGCCAGTAGTCGGGACAGCTATGGCTACACCTTC.